The clone carrying this T cell receptor beta chain was observed many times. Its target is unknown. The data stem from a study of spatial heterogeneity in lung cancer. In the study overall: Donation came from approximately 69 patients with untreated early-stage non-small cell lung cancer.

Each CDR3 protein gets one entry after TCRdb re-called the 5' RACE reads with MiXCR. The sample lists some 54,000 distinct CDR3 sequences, less than 9.5% occurring once. The CDR3 spans 15 residues. Per germline, CDR1 SGHNT and CDR2 YENEEA. The V segment lost 5 bases and the J segment 9 bases; nucleotides outside the gene matches: 8. Study-wide points: The appearance of ubiquitous expanded tumor TCRs in blood was greater at resection than follow-up.

Indicated time point: blood at routine non-recurrence follow-up after resection. Frozen PBMC, nontumor lung or tumor provided whole RNA, which was sequenced unsorted. The chain combines TRBV11-3 with TRBJ2-1, with TRBD2 matching 12 bases. Specimen: PBMCs, collected at follow-up. This TCR came from a female donor with early-stage non-small cell lung cancer. The CDR3 reads CASSRSSGGASEQFF. The CDR3 nucleotides read TGTGCCAGCAGCAGGTCTAGCGGGGGGGCAAGTGAGCAGTTCTTC.